These T cell receptor beta chains were read from a single sample in a study of regulatory T cells in long-lasting Graves disease. MiXCR, applied by TCRdb to the multiplex PCR reads, yields one record per CDR3 protein. The profile shows around 420,000 distinct CDR3 sequences, about a sixth of them singletons. Sequencing used peripheral blood mononuclear cells (PBMCs), obtained at new diagnosis, from a patient treated with antithyroid drugs. Every receptor here comes from a female donor with Graves disease. Each CDR3 is given with its conserved first and last residue. D genes are given only for firm matches. A clone size is listed for some rows: how often the clone was seen (once, few, many), or a class if it is expanded.

clone size,D gene,J gene,V gene,CDR3 DNA,CDR3 protein
many,TRBD1,TRBJ1-2,TRBV11-2,TGTGCCAGCAGCCCATACAGGGGGCAGAATGGCTACACCTTC,CASSPYRGQNGYTF
-,TRBD1,TRBJ2-7,TRBV20-1,TGCAGTGCTAGGGTGGGGACAGGGAACGCCTACGAGCAGTACTTC,CSARVGTGNAYEQYF
many,TRBD1,TRBJ1-4,TRBV11-2,TGTGCCAGCAGCCCATGGACAGGGGGCATTGAAAAACTGTTTTTT,CASSPWTGGIEKLFF
few,-,TRBJ2-3,TRBV4-3,TGCGCCAGCAGCCAAGATCGGCGGAATACGCAGTATTTT,CASSQDRRNTQYF
many,TRBD2,TRBJ2-1,TRBV2,TGTGCCAGCAGCTTGGGGACTAGCGGGGCTTACTACAATGAGCAGTTCTTC,CASSLGTSGAYYNEQFF
-,-,TRBJ2-3,TRBV6-4,TGTGCCAGCAGTGACTCGGCCGAGGCAGATACGCAGTATTTT,CASSDSAEADTQYF
-,-,TRBJ1-5,TRBV5-1,TGTGCCAGCAGCTCTTCAGAAGATAGCAATCAGCCCCAGCATTTT,CASSSSEDSNQPQHF
few,TRBD1,TRBJ2-5,TRBV24-1,TGTGCCACCAGTGATCCAGCCCCGGACAGGTCCGTAGAGCAAGAGACCCAGTACTTC,CATSDPAPDRSVEQETQYF
-,TRBD1,TRBJ1-1,TRBV20-1,TGCAGTGCTAGTCGTGGGACAGCGAACACTGAAGCTTTCTTT,CSASRGTANTEAFF
-,TRBD2,TRBJ2-1,TRBV10-3,TGTGCCATCAGTGAGTCACGATGGACTAGCGGGTTCTACAATGAGCAGTTCTTC,CAISESRWTSGFYNEQFF
few,-,TRBJ1-4,TRBV4-1,TGCGCCAGCAGCCCTCAGGGAGCCCATACCCAACTGTTTTTT,CASSPQGAHTQLFF
many,TRBD1,TRBJ1-5,TRBV12-3/TRBV12-4,TGTGCCAGCAGTTCGCTGGACAGGGGAGATCAGCCCCAGCATTTT,CASSSLDRGDQPQHF
many,-,TRBJ1-1,TRBV20-1,TGCAGTGCTAGAACAGGACACACTAACACTGAAGCTTTCTTT,CSARTGHTNTEAFF
few,-,TRBJ1-6,TRBV19,TGTGCCAGTAGTATCGGCGGTACACCCCTCCACTTT,CASSIGGTPLHF
many,TRBD1,TRBJ1-1,TRBV11-2,TGTGCCAGCAGCTTAGACGGACAGGGTTTTTGGAACACTGAAGCTTTCTTT,CASSLDGQGFWNTEAFF
many,TRBD1,TRBJ1-1,TRBV29-1,TGCAGCGTTGAACAGGGGGCGCGAACTGAAGCTTTCTTT,CSVEQGARTEAFF
-,TRBD2,TRBJ2-4,TRBV28,TGTGCCAGCAGCGCCGGGACTAGCGTACCCAAAAACATTCAGTACTTC,CASSAGTSVPKNIQYF
many,-,TRBJ2-7,TRBV5-1,TGCGCCAGCAGTGCCCAGGGAGACGAGCAGTACTTC,CASSAQGDEQYF
many,-,TRBJ1-2,TRBV6-2/TRBV6-3,TGTGCCACGTCCGTCTCGGGAAGCTATGGCTACACCTTC,CATSVSGSYGYTF
-,TRBD2,TRBJ2-1,TRBV5-1,TGCGCCAGCAGCTTGCTAGCGGGGCACAATGAGCAGTTCTTC,CASSLLAGHNEQFF
few,-,TRBJ2-3,TRBV4-1,TGCGCCAGCAGCCAAGGGGTGTCGTATAAGGGGCAATCGTCAGATACGCAGTATTTT,CASSQGVSYKGQSSDTQYF
many,TRBD1,TRBJ1-1,TRBV27,TGTGCCAGCAGTTTATCTCCGGGACAGGGGGGAGGTACTGAAGCTTTCTTT,CASSLSPGQGGGTEAFF
-,TRBD2,TRBJ2-1,TRBV29-1,TGCAGCGTTGTTTGGGGTGGCTCAGGGAGGGTCAATGAGCAGTTCTTC,CSVVWGGSGRVNEQFF
-,-,TRBJ2-7,TRBV7-2,TGTACCAGCAGCTTAGACCTCATAGAGGAAGGCCAAACCTACGAGCAGTACTTC,CTSSLDLIEEGQTYEQYF
many,-,TRBJ2-7,TRBV4-1,TGCGCCAGCAGCCAAGAAGGACAGTACTACGAGCAGTACTTC,CASSQEGQYYEQYF
many,-,TRBJ2-3,TRBV24-1,TGTGCCACCAGCTCCGACATACGAGCCACAGATACGCAGTATTTT,CATSSDIRATDTQYF
many,-,TRBJ1-1,TRBV9,TGTGCCAGCAGCGTAGATGCACGCCTTAACACTGAAGCTTTCTTT,CASSVDARLNTEAFF
many,-,TRBJ1-2,TRBV11-2,TGTGCCAGCAGTCGTGACACACGGGGCAGGGTCTATGGCTACACCTTC,CASSRDTRGRVYGYTF
many,-,TRBJ1-3,TRBV29-1,TGCAGCGTGCGGGACGCCCGCTCTGGAAACACCATATATTTT,CSVRDARSGNTIYF
many,-,TRBJ1-2,TRBV5-1,TGCGCCAGCAGCGTAACTGGGGGGGGCGGAAATGGCTACACCTTC,CASSVTGGGGNGYTF
-,TRBD1,TRBJ1-1,TRBV2,TGTGCCCTGCCCGGGACGACAGGGAGTATCACTGAAGCTTTCTTT,CALPGTTGSITEAFF
many,TRBD2,TRBJ2-5,TRBV3-1,TGTGCCAGCAGCCGTAAGGTCACTAGCGGGGGAGAGACCCAGTACTTC,CASSRKVTSGGETQYF
once,-,TRBJ2-3,TRBV11-2,TGTGCCAGCAGCTTAGGGCCTTTTAGGACAGATACGCAGTATTTT,CASSLGPFRTDTQYF
many,-,TRBJ2-1,TRBV6-1,TGTGCCAGCAGCGATCCAATCGTCACCTCCTACAATGAGCAGTTCTTC,CASSDPIVTSYNEQFF
many,-,TRBJ2-1,TRBV12-3/TRBV12-4,TGTGCCAGCACCGAGGACATTTCCCCCTACAATGAGCAGTTCTTC,CASTEDISPYNEQFF
-,TRBD1,TRBJ2-1,TRBV18,TGTGCCAGCTCACCGAGGACAGGGGAGTACAATGAGCAGTTCTTC,CASSPRTGEYNEQFF
once,-,TRBJ1-2,TRBV19,TGTGCCAGTAACCGAGGGAAGGCGGATGGCTACACCTTC,CASNRGKADGYTF
many,-,TRBJ2-2,TRBV6-2/TRBV6-3,TGTGCCAGCGAAGATAGGGCGGGCACCGGGGAGCTGTTTTTT,CASEDRAGTGELFF
many,-,TRBJ2-7,TRBV20-1,TGCAGTGCTAGTATTGGCTCCTACGAGCAGTACTTC,CSASIGSYEQYF
many,-,TRBJ2-2,TRBV7-9,TGTGCCAGCAGCTCTGGGGCAAATGGGGAGCTGTTTTTT,CASSSGANGELFF
many,-,TRBJ1-5,TRBV20-1,TGCAGTGCAGCACGGGAGAACCCTTGGATTCAGCCCCAGCATTTT,CSAARENPWIQPQHF
-,-,TRBJ1-4,TRBV28,TGTGCCGGAGCTGCAACTAATGAAAAACTGTTTTTT,CAGAATNEKLFF
-,TRBD2,TRBJ2-5,TRBV18,TGTGCCAGCTCACCGGGACTAGCGGCCTCCGGAGAGGCCCAGTACTTC,CASSPGLAASGEAQYF
many,TRBD1,TRBJ2-3,TRBV6-2/TRBV6-3,TGTGCCAGCAGACAGGGGAACGCGCAGTATTTT,CASRQGNAQYF
many,-,TRBJ2-1,TRBV7-3,TGTGCCAGCAGCTTAAGCAACAACAATGAGCAGTTCTTC,CASSLSNNNEQFF
many,TRBD1,TRBJ2-2,TRBV20-1,TGCAGTGCTCAACCCCAGACAGGGTGGGCCGGGGAGCTGTTTTTT,CSAQPQTGWAGELFF
many,-,TRBJ1-3,TRBV20-1,TGCAGTGCTAGAGATGTCAGGCTTGGAAACACCATATATTTT,CSARDVRLGNTIYF
many,-,TRBJ2-7,TRBV2,TGTGCTACAGGGACCTACGAGCAGTACTTC,CATGTYEQYF
many,-,TRBJ2-3,TRBV11-2,TGTGCCAGCAGCCCCAGGGGGGTGACTACAGATACGCAGTATTTT,CASSPRGVTTDTQYF
-,TRBD1,TRBJ1-1,TRBV6-1,TGTGCCAGCAGTGCGGGACAGGTGATGAACACTGAAGCTTTCTTT,CASSAGQVMNTEAFF
many,-,TRBJ1-2,TRBV12-3/TRBV12-4,TGTGCCAGCAGCTTACCGGGTGCCTATGGCTACACCTTC,CASSLPGAYGYTF
few,TRBD1,TRBJ1-2,TRBV5-1,TGCACCAGCAGCCGGGACAGGTCTGTCCATGGCTACACCTTC,CTSSRDRSVHGYTF
many,-,TRBJ2-7,TRBV20-1,TGCAGTGCCATACCCCGGGGCCGGGGCGACGAGCAGTACTTC,CSAIPRGRGDEQYF
-,TRBD2,TRBJ2-7,TRBV15,TGTGCCACCAGCAACCTGAAACTAGCGGGAGGCCAATCCCCCTACGAGCAGTACTTC,CATSNLKLAGGQSPYEQYF
few,-,TRBJ1-1,TRBV6-2/TRBV6-3,TGTGCCAGCAGTTACTCGCCTTCCGGCAGCACGAACACTGAAGCTTTCTTT,CASSYSPSGSTNTEAFF
few,-,TRBJ1-2,TRBV24-1,TGTGCCACCTATAACTATGGCTACACCTTC,CATYNYGYTF